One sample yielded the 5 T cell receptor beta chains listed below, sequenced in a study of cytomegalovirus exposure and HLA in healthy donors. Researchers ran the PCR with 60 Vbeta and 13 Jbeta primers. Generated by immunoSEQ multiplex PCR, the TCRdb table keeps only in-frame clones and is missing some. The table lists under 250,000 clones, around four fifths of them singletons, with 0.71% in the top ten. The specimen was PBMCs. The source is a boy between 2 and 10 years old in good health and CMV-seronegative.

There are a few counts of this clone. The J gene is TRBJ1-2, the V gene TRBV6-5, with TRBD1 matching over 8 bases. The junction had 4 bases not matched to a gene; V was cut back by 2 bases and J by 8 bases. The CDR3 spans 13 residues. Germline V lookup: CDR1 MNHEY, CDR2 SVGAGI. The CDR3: CASSYGTGGGYTF. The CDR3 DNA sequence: TGTGCCAGCAGTTACGGGACAGGCGGAGGCTACACCTTC.

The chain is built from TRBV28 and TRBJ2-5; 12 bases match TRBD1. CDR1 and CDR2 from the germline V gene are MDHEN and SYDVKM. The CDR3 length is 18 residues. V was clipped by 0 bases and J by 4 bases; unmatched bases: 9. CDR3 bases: TGTGCCAGCAGTTTATGGGGACCCGGGACAGGGGGCGCAGAGACCCAGTACTTC. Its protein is CASSLWGPGTGGAETQYF.

CDR3 amino acids: CASSWGGSYNEQFF. CDR3 nucleotide sequence: TGCGCCAGCAGCTGGGGGGGGTCCTACAATGAGCAGTTCTTC. The rearrangement links TRBV5-1 to TRBJ2-1, with 7 bases matching TRBD2. The CDR3 loop spans 14 amino acids. Germline CDR1 is SGHRS and CDR2 is YFSETQ. Unmatched junction bases numbered 1, after V lost 3 bases and J lost 1 base.

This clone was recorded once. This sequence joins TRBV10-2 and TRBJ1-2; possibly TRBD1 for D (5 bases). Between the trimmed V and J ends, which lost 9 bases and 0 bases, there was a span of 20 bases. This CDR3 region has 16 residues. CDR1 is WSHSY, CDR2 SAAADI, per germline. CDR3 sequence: CASSPLDSISNYGYTF. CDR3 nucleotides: TGCGCCAGTAGCCCCCTAGACAGCATATCTAACTATGGCTACACCTTC.

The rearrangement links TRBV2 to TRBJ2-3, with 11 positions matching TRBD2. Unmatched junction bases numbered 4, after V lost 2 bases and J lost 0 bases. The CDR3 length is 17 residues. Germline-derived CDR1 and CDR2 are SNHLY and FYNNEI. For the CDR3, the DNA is TGTGCCAGCAGTGAACCTAGCGGGGGGACTAGCACAGATACGCAGTATTTT. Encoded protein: CASSEPSGGTSTDTQYF. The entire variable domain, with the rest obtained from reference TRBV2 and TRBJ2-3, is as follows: EPEVTQTPSHQVTQMGQEVILRCVPISNHLYFYWYRQILGQKVEFLVSFYNNEISEKSEIFDDQFSVERPDGSNFTLKIRSTKLEDSAMYFCASSEPSGGTSTDTQYFGPGTRLTVL.